The entry that follows covers one TCR beta chain sequence. Its antigen is undetermined. These data belong to a study of PD-1 blockade in classical Hodgkin lymphoma. Study results and caveats: What caused the repertoire differences, perhaps disease activity or prior therapy, remains undefined. Lower baseline TCR diversity was reported for newly diagnosed patients than for healthy donors.

Time point given: newly diagnosed, previously untreated cHL patient sample. The study isolated CD8+ T cells from thawed PBMCs by magnetic negative selection. Comparator PBMCs were from newly diagnosed, untreated classical Hodgkin lymphoma. V was pared by 3 bases and J by 2 bases, with 11 bases of the junction left unmatched. Germline CDR1 SGDLS, CDR2 YYNGEE. The CDR3 totals 18 residues. Method: immunoSEQ multiplex PCR; TCRdb's copy keeps in-frame clones and lacks some. In the table there are about 9,300 clones, more than 85% of which are singletons. Input material: CD8+ T cells from blood. This receptor was taken from a human donor with classical Hodgkin lymphoma. The chain is built from TRBV9 and TRBJ2-3, with TRBD2 matching 11 bases. The CDR3 DNA follows: TGTGCCAGCAGCGGTACCCTCGGGACTAGCGGTATCACAGATACGCAGTATTTT. Its protein product is CASSGTLGTSGITDTQYF. Based on the CDR3 plus reference TRBV9 and TRBJ2-3, the full variable domain is DSGVTQTPKHLITATGQRVTLRCSPRSGDLSVYWYQQSLDQGLQFLIQYYNGEERAKGNILERFSAQQFPDLHSELNLSSLELGDSALYFCASSGTLGTSGITDTQYFGPGTRLTVL.